The 11 T cell receptor beta chains below all came from one sample that was sequenced in a study of blood T cell repertoires in COVID-19. TCRdb's table, derived via immunoSEQ multiplex PCR, lists solely in-frame clones and lacks some. The sample lists some 51,000 clones, roughly nine tenths occurring once. The sample was peripheral blood. These receptors originate from a man aged 35-49 years with acute or convalescent COVID-19.

V gene TRBV10-3 combines with J gene TRBJ1-1, with a weak D call TRBD1 (5 bases). Germline V gene sequence: CDR1 ENHRY, CDR2 SYGVKD. V was trimmed by 2 bases and J by 5 bases, leaving 18 bases between them. CDR3 size: 16 residues. The CDR3 loop reads CAISEGGGSTGTEAFF. CDR3 coding DNA: TGTGCCATCAGTGAGGGGGGGGGAAGCACGGGGACTGAAGCTTTCTTT.

The chain combines TRBV9 with TRBJ1-3; possible D gene TRBD1, 5 bases. V dropped 4 bases and J dropped 10 bases, with 9 bases sitting between them. The CDR3 loop spans 11 amino acids. Looked up from germline, CDR1 is SGDLS and CDR2 is YYNGEE. CDR3 coding DNA: TGTGCCAGCAGCTTTGACAGTACCATATATTTT. It codes for CASSFDSTIYF.

The CDR3 coding sequence is TGTGCCAGCAGGCCCGTTGGGAGCTCCTACAATGAGCAGTTCTTC. This gives the protein CASRPVGSSYNEQFF. The chain employs TRBV7-9 and TRBJ2-1, with a weak D call TRBD2 (5 bases). CDR1 is SEHNR, CDR2 FQNEAQ, per germline (reference sequence). The V end lost 6 bases, the J end lost 0 bases, and 12 bases lay between the germline ends. The CDR3 is 15 amino acids.

V is TRBV5-6 and J is TRBJ2-5, with a possible D match to TRBD2 (6 bases). Trimming removed 4 bases from V and 5 bases from J, with 12 bases in between. CDR1 is SGHDT and CDR2 is YYEEEE in the germline V gene. This CDR3 spans 13 amino acids. The CDR3 DNA is TGTGCCAGCAGCCGGGGACTCACTGAGACCCAGTACTTC. Translating gives CASSRGLTETQYF. Using reference TRBV5-6 and TRBJ2-5 for the parts outside the CDR3, the full variable domain is DAGVTQSPTHLIKTRGQQVTLRCSPKSGHDTVSWYQQALGQGPQFIFQYYEEEERQRGNFPDRFSGHQFPNYSSELNVNALLLGDSALYLCASSRGLTETQYFGPGTRLLVL.

The gene calls are TRBV28 and TRBJ2-4; 7 bases fit TRBD1. The CDR3 has 15 residues. Germline CDR1 and CDR2: MDHEN and SYDVKM. V gave up 3 bases and J gave up 0 bases; unmatched junction bases: 2. The CDR3 is CASSLGQLAKNIQYF. CDR3 DNA: TGTGCCAGCAGTTTGGGACAGCTAGCCAAAAACATTCAGTACTTC.

The rearrangement links TRBV7-9 to TRBJ1-2; possibly TRBD1 for D (5 bases). Trimming cost V 1 base and J 5 bases, with 5 bases left between them. Per germline, CDR1 SEHNR and CDR2 FQNEAQ (reference sequence). The CDR3 consists of 12 residues. The CDR3 nucleotides read TGTGCCAGCAGCTTAGAGGGGTATGGCTACACCTTC. It encodes CASSLEGYGYTF. The entire variable domain, with the rest obtained from reference TRBV7-9 and TRBJ1-2, is as follows: DTGVSQNPRHKITKRGQNVTFRCDPISEHNRLYWYRQTLGQGPEFLTYFQNEAQLEKSRLLSDRFSAERPKGSFSTLEIQRTEQGDSAMYLCASSLEGYGYTFGSGTRLTVV.

The chain couples TRBV29-1 to TRBJ1-3; 8 positions match TRBD1. This CDR3 spans 13 amino acids. Germline V gives CDR1 SQVTM, CDR2 ANQGSEA. The CDR3 coding sequence is TGCCGAGAGGACAGGGCGGCTGGAAACACCATATATTTT. This codes for CREDRAAGNTIYF.

The chain couples TRBV6-5 to TRBJ2-1; D is unresolved. This CDR3 region has 15 residues. Germline V gene data show CDR1 as MNHEY and CDR2 as SVGAGI. V was shortened by 8 bases and J by 0 bases, with 14 bases between the two germline ends. CDR3 nucleotides: TGTGCCAGCCGCGTGAGCGTCTCCTCCTACAATGAGCAGTTCTTC. This sequence encodes CASRVSVSSYNEQFF.

The gene calls are TRBV27 and TRBJ2-6; D may be TRBD1 (5 bases). The germline V gene has CDR1 MNHEY and CDR2 SMNVEV (reference sequence). The CDR3 is made up of 17 amino acids. V was cut by 5 bases and J by 0 bases, with 14 bases left in between. The CDR3 DNA reads TGTGCCAGCAGTCGCGGACACGAGAACTCTGGGGCCAACGTCCTGACTTTC. Protein product: CASSRGHENSGANVLTF.

This chain joins TRBV4-3 and TRBJ2-1, with D possibly TRBD2 on 5 matching bases. The CDR3 sequence is 16 residues long. Trimming cost V 0 bases and J 4 bases, with 13 bases left between them. Germline-derived CDR1 and CDR2 are LGHNA and YSLEER. The CDR3 is CASSQDGRDGYNEQFF. The CDR3 bases are TGCGCCAGCAGCCAAGATGGACGGGATGGGTACAATGAGCAGTTCTTC.

This clone showed up just once. The chain links TRBV10-1 to TRBJ1-6; 8 positions match TRBD1. J lost 8 bases, V lost 0 bases, and 3 bases had no gene match. The length of the CDR3 is 15 residues. Looked up from germline, CDR1 is WNHNN and CDR2 is SYGVQD (reference sequence). CDR3 nucleotides: TGCGCCAGCAGTGAGTCGACAGGGGTGGATTCACCCCTCCACTTT. Translating it yields CASSESTGVDSPLHF.